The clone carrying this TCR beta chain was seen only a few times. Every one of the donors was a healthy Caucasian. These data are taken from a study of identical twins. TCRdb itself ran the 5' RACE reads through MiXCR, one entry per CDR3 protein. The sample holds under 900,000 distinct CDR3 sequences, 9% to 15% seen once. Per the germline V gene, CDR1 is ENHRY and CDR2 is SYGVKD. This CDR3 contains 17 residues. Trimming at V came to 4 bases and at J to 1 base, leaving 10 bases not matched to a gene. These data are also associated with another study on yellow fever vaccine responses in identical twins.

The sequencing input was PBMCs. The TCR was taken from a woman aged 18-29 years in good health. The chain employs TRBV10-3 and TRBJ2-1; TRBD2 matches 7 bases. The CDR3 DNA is TGTGCCATCAGTGGAGGGGCGGCTAGCGGATCCTACAATGAGCAGTTCTTC. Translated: CAISGGAASGSYNEQFF.